This T cell receptor beta chain was identified during a study of T cell responses to AZD1222 COVID-19 vaccine. Study details: Second doses were pooled across both intervals (about 4 or about 12 weeks). General study findings and limits: Following two doses of AZD1222, Spike-specific TCR breadth and depth rose. Of the AZD1222 recipients, only 5 or 6 were seropositive at baseline. Close to half of all spike-specific TCRs reportedly target regions of the variants that are unmutated.

Germline values: CDR1 SGHTA, CDR2 FQGTGA. The germline V and J ends were trimmed by 5 bases and 4 bases, with 8 bases remaining between them. CDR3 length: 13 residues. To note about this clone: The antigen remains unidentified.

Measured with immunoSEQ multiplex PCR; TCRdb has only the in-frame clones, and not every one. The data hold 150,000 to 200,000 clones, with about 90% observed a single time. The receptor's source is an adult in good health. The material was peripheral blood, obtained on day 0 of AZD1222 vaccination. The rearrangement joins TRBV7-3 to TRBJ2-2; D perhaps matches TRBD1 (6 bases). CDR3 residues: CASSPQGTGELFF. CDR3 sequence (DNA): TGTGCCAGCAGCCCACAGGGCACCGGGGAGCTGTTTTTT.